Listed below are T cell receptor beta chains from one sample, sequenced in a study of blood T cell repertoires in COVID-19. The table came from immunoSEQ multiplex PCR; TCRdb's copy has only in-frame clones and leaves some out. The repertoire holds more than 200,000 clones, with more than 85% as singletons. The sequencing sample was made of peripheral blood. Receptors originate from a man aged 35 to 55 with acute or convalescent COVID-19. Each CDR3 is given with its conserved first and last residue. The D gene is left open where the match is weak. Size values are once, few and many counts, or a class for expanded clones, and some rows have none.

V gene,D gene,J gene,clone size,CDR3 DNA,CDR3 protein
TRBV7-8,TRBD2,TRBJ2-2,-,TGTGCCAGCAGCTTAGCGTGGACTAGCGGGGAGGCTTATGGGGAGCTGTTTTTT,CASSLAWTSGEAYGELFF
TRBV9,-,TRBJ1-5,once,TGTGCCAGCAGCGCCGGGTTTAGTCAGCCCCAGCATTTT,CASSAGFSQPQHF
TRBV3-1/TRBV3-2,-,TRBJ2-7,-,TGTGCCAGCAGCTACCTAGACTACGAGCAGTACTTC,CASSYLDYEQYF
TRBV5-1,TRBD1,TRBJ2-6,once,TGCGCCAGCAGCCCCGGGCGGGACAGGGGAGATGTAGGGGCCAACGTCCTGACTTTC,CASSPGRDRGDVGANVLTF
TRBV2,TRBD1,TRBJ1-6,-,TGTGCCAGCAGTGAAGCGCTGATTTCGACAGGGGGCAATTCACCCCTCCACTTT,CASSEALISTGGNSPLHF
TRBV27,-,TRBJ2-1,-,TGTGCCAGCAGTTTAGCAGGGGGGTCCTACAATGAGCAGTTCTTC,CASSLAGGSYNEQFF
TRBV29-1,TRBD1,TRBJ2-7,-,TGCAGCGTTGGGGGACAGGGGGGACCTTACGAGCAGTACTTC,CSVGGQGGPYEQYF
TRBV15,-,TRBJ1-3,once,TGTGCCACCACGGGTAGCTCTGGAAACACCATATATTTT,CATTGSSGNTIYF
TRBV30,-,TRBJ1-4,-,TGTGCCTGGAGTACGGTGGGGGGTGAAAAACTGTTTTTT,CAWSTVGGEKLFF
TRBV5-4,TRBD2,TRBJ2-7,-,TGTGCCAGCAGCCCTTGGCTAGCGGGGGGCGCCTACGAGCAGTACTTC,CASSPWLAGGAYEQYF
TRBV5-1,-,TRBJ1-2,-,TGCGCCAACTCCCCTCGGGGAGGAGTGGATGGCTACACCTTC,CANSPRGGVDGYTF
TRBV28,-,TRBJ2-5,-,TGTGCCAGCAGTGCCCCGGGTGAGGGATCGGCACTGGAGACCCAGTACTTC,CASSAPGEGSALETQYF
TRBV3-1/TRBV3-2,TRBD1,TRBJ1-1,-,TGTGCCAGCAGCCAAGCTTCCGACAGGGGGCTTACTGAAGCTTTCTTT,CASSQASDRGLTEAFF
TRBV5-1,-,TRBJ1-1,-,TGCGCCAGCAGCTTTGCTGGGGAGGGCACTGAAGCTTTCTTT,CASSFAGEGTEAFF
TRBV5-5,-,TRBJ2-7,-,TGTGCCAGCAGCTTCTACGACACTCTATCCTACGAGCAGTACTTC,CASSFYDTLSYEQYF
TRBV7-9,-,TRBJ1-1,-,TGTGCCAGCAGCTCGAAACCCGGACAGCGATCCACTGAAGCTTTCTTT,CASSSKPGQRSTEAFF
TRBV7-7,TRBD1,TRBJ2-3,-,TGTGCCAGCAGCTTCGGGGACAGGGTCACAGATACGCAGTATTTT,CASSFGDRVTDTQYF
TRBV27,TRBD1,TRBJ2-7,-,TGTGCCAGCAGCCCGGGACAGCTATTCTACGAGCAGTACTTC,CASSPGQLFYEQYF
TRBV6-5,TRBD2,TRBJ2-5,-,TGTGCCAGCCAGCAGGGAGGGTACCAAGAGACCCAGTACTTC,CASQQGGYQETQYF
TRBV5-1,-,TRBJ1-3,-,TGCGCCAGCAGCTTGGAGGGGGACACCATATATTTT,CASSLEGDTIYF
TRBV11-2,TRBD2,TRBJ2-5,-,TGTGCCAGCAGCTTCTCCCGACTAGCGCTGCAAGAGACCCAGTACTTC,CASSFSRLALQETQYF
TRBV9,TRBD2,TRBJ2-3,-,TGTGCCAGCAGCGCGGGACTAGCCGCGGATACGCAGTATTTT,CASSAGLAADTQYF
TRBV18,TRBD1,TRBJ1-2,-,TGTGCCAGCTCACCGGCGGGACAGGGGGCGAGCGGCGGCTACACCTTC,CASSPAGQGASGGYTF
TRBV29-1,-,TRBJ2-2,-,TGCAGCGTGTTCGACAGGACCTCCGGGGAGCTGTTTTTT,CSVFDRTSGELFF
TRBV25-1,-,TRBJ2-1,-,TGTGCCAGCAGCCTCCAGGGGACCTTCAATGAGCAGTTCTTC,CASSLQGTFNEQFF
TRBV6-5,-,TRBJ1-1,-,TGTGCCAGCAGTTACTCTCGGGGGGGACCGACTGAAGCTTTCTTT,CASSYSRGGPTEAFF
TRBV5-1,TRBD1,TRBJ2-2,-,TGCGCCAGCAGCCGGGACAGGGGGACCGGGGAGCTGTTTTTT,CASSRDRGTGELFF
TRBV30,TRBD1,TRBJ2-6,-,TGTGCCTCCCCGGACAGGGGCTTCTCTGGGGCCAACGTCCTGACTTTC,CASPDRGFSGANVLTF
TRBV4-2,-,TRBJ2-1,-,TGTGCCAGCAGCCAAGAAGGGCCTAGCACCGCAAACTACAATGAGCAGTTCTTC,CASSQEGPSTANYNEQFF
TRBV11-3,TRBD2,TRBJ2-1,-,TGTGCCAGCAGCTTAGGGCCTAGCGGGGGAAATGAGCAGTTCTTC,CASSLGPSGGNEQFF
TRBV6-5,-,TRBJ1-6,-,TGTGCCAGCAGTTACGGCGGTCCTAATTCACCCCTCCACTTT,CASSYGGPNSPLHF
TRBV29-1,TRBD1,TRBJ1-1,-,TGCAGCGTTAGGACAGGAGGAACTGAAGCTTTCTTT,CSVRTGGTEAFF
TRBV30,TRBD2,TRBJ2-1,-,TGTGCCTGGGGTACTAGCGGGGGCTACAATGAGCAGTTCTTC,CAWGTSGGYNEQFF
TRBV27,-,TRBJ2-1,-,TGTGCCAGCAGTTTCCGGGGCTACAATGAGCAGTTCTTC,CASSFRGYNEQFF
TRBV5-1,-,TRBJ2-1,-,TGCGCCAGCAGCCTAGTGAGTAACTACAATGAGCAGTTCTTC,CASSLVSNYNEQFF
TRBV28,-,TRBJ1-2,-,TGTGCCAGCAGTTTATCTGACCTCACGATGCGGGCCCACTATGGCTACACCTTC,CASSLSDLTMRAHYGYTF
TRBV7-6,-,TRBJ2-6,-,TGTGCCGTCAGGGGGGCAGCTTTGTCTGGGGCCAACGTCCTGACTTTC,CAVRGAALSGANVLTF
TRBV28,-,TRBJ2-4,once,TGTGCCAGCAGTTTAACAGGGGCCAAAAACATTCAGTACTTC,CASSLTGAKNIQYF
TRBV29-1,TRBD1,TRBJ2-3,-,TGCAGCGTTGCACCCCGGACAGGGGCGGGGGATACGCAGTATTTT,CSVAPRTGAGDTQYF
TRBV25-1,TRBD1,TRBJ2-3,once,TGTGCCAGCAGACCGACAGGGAAGTCAGATACGCAGTATTTT,CASRPTGKSDTQYF
TRBV19,TRBD2,TRBJ2-3,-,TGTGCCACCAACACGGTAGCGGGAGATCGAAAACCGCAGTATTTT,CATNTVAGDRKPQYF
TRBV27,-,TRBJ1-1,-,TGTGCCAGCAGTCATCGGGGGACTGAAGCTTTCTTT,CASSHRGTEAFF
TRBV10-1,-,TRBJ2-3,once,TGCGCCAGCGCTACCGGGGAGAGCACAGATACGCAGTATTTT,CASATGESTDTQYF
TRBV7-8,-,TRBJ1-1,-,TGTGCCAGCAGCTTGCAGGGTCTGAGCACTGAAGCTTTCTTT,CASSLQGLSTEAFF
TRBV7-3,TRBD2,TRBJ2-3,-,TGTGCCAGCAGCTCCGGGACTAGCAGGGGTACGCAGTATTTT,CASSSGTSRGTQYF
TRBV30,-,TRBJ2-5,-,TGTGCCTGGACTAAACAAGAGACCCAGTACTTC,CAWTKQETQYF
TRBV11-2,-,TRBJ1-3,once,TGTGCCAGCAGCGGACAGCTCTCTGGAAACACCATATATTTT,CASSGQLSGNTIYF
TRBV2,-,TRBJ2-2,-,TGTGCCAGCAGTGAGGGACTCCGAAACACCGGGGAGCTGTTTTTT,CASSEGLRNTGELFF
TRBV2,-,TRBJ1-2,-,TGTGCCAGCAGCCCTACGGGGGAAGGTAACTATGGCTACACCTTC,CASSPTGEGNYGYTF
TRBV6-1,-,TRBJ2-1,-,TGTGCCAGCAGTCCCCGGCAGGAATACAATGAGCAGTTCTTC,CASSPRQEYNEQFF
TRBV9,-,TRBJ1-1,-,TGTGCCAGCAGCATTAGGGGGATGAACACTGAAGCTTTCTTT,CASSIRGMNTEAFF
TRBV19,-,TRBJ1-2,-,TGTGCCAGTAACCTGCGTCCAGGACTGCGGGCGGTCTATGGCTACACCTTC,CASNLRPGLRAVYGYTF
TRBV5-1,-,TRBJ2-1,-,TGCGCCAGCAGCTCAGGGTCCTACCTCTACAATGAGCAGTTCTTC,CASSSGSYLYNEQFF
TRBV5-1,TRBD1,TRBJ2-5,-,TGCGCCAGCAGCGCCGGGACAGGGGAGGAGACCCAGTACTTC,CASSAGTGEETQYF
TRBV28,TRBD1,TRBJ2-7,-,TGTGCCAGCAGTATAGCAGGGGGCGGGCACTACGAGCAGTACTTC,CASSIAGGGHYEQYF
TRBV10-3,TRBD2,TRBJ2-5,-,TGTGCCACCAACCAGGTAGGGACTACCTATCAAGAGACCCAGTACTTC,CATNQVGTTYQETQYF
TRBV28,-,TRBJ1-2,-,TGTGCCAGCAGTTTACCAGGGGTGGGCTACACCTTC,CASSLPGVGYTF
TRBV19,TRBD1,TRBJ2-5,-,TGTGCCAGTAGTATAGATCGGAGGACAGGGCAAGAGACCCAGTACTTC,CASSIDRRTGQETQYF
TRBV28,TRBD1,TRBJ2-7,-,TGTGCCAGCAGTTTAGCGACAGGGTCCTACTCCTACGAGCAGTACTTC,CASSLATGSYSYEQYF
TRBV7-6,-,TRBJ2-3,-,TGTGCCAGCAGCTTCGATGGGAGTGTAGATACGCAGTATTTT,CASSFDGSVDTQYF